Given below is one TCR beta chain in context. Profiling relied on immunoSEQ multiplex PCR, and the TCRdb table lists in-frame clones only, not all of them. The repertoire holds around 20,000 clones, over 75% seen once, with less than 25% in the top ten. The entry originates in a study of PD-1 blockade in classical Hodgkin lymphoma. The V end lost 1 base, the J end lost 3 bases, and 6 bases lay between the germline ends. The CDR3 is 13 residues long. Germline values: CDR1 SGHRS, CDR2 YFSETQ. Time point denoted: cycle 4 day 1 (C4D1), after 5 to 7 weeks of nivolumab. Each and every patient relapsed after autologous stem cell transplantation, and patients got differing brentuximab vedotin exposure.

V usage is TRBV5-1 and J usage is TRBJ2-3; D is unresolved. This specimen was peripheral blood mononuclear cells (PBMCs), taken before the fourth cycle of nivolumab. This sequence originates from a human donor with classical Hodgkin lymphoma. CDR3 sequence reads: CASSLRLTDTQYF. DNA of the CDR3: TGCGCCAGCAGCTTGAGGCTGACAGATACGCAGTATTTT.